The present TCR beta chain was sequenced within a study of metastatic and nonmetastatic thyroid tumors. Thyroid surgery had not been preceded by any treatment in any patient. TCRdb re-clonotyped the PCR reads through MiXCR. The data hold about 20,000 clones, with 23% observed a single time. As regards this clone: This clone may be a read error of a much larger clone one base away.

Trimming pared 8 bases from V and 10 bases from J, leaving 14 bases between. The CDR3 loop spans 12 amino acids. Germline V lookup: CDR1 SNHLY, CDR2 FYNNEI. The sequencing sample was made of blood. The chain recombines TRBV2 with TRBJ2-2, with D tentatively TRBD1 (5 bases). The clonotype comes from a male donor with papillary thyroid cancer or a benign thyroid nodule (not recorded which). Some clones in this sample may be carry-over from other donors' samples. CDR3 DNA: TGTGCCAGCCAAAAGGGGTCCGTGGAGCTGTTTTTT. Translated, it gives CASQKGSVELFF.